Each of the 22 T cell receptor beta chains below was sequenced from the same sample in a study of preoperative IRX-2 immunotherapy in early breast cancer. The data were produced by immunoSEQ multiplex PCR, yet TCRdb's version contains in-frame clones alone and is incomplete. The data contain approximately 30,000 clones, just under 90% of them singletons. Stated treatment: preoperative locoregional IRX-2 cytokine immunotherapy. Sequenced material: tumor tissue, taken after IRX-2 immunotherapy. The receptors shown here come from a human donor with breast cancer.

As regards this clone: One or more bases were not read clearly; the residue they encode is written X. The chain recombines TRBV19 with TRBJ2-7; D not resolved. CDR1 LNHDA and CDR2 SQIVND come from the germline V gene (reference sequence). V was clipped by 6 bases and J by 2 bases, with 11 bases between them. The CDR3 is 13 amino acids. The CDR3 DNA sequence: TGTGCCAGTAGYGAAGGCGTAACCTACGAGCAGTACTTC. It specifies CASXEGVTYEQYF. The CDR3, in full, reads CASSEGVTYEQYF.

This clone came up once. The rearrangement links TRBV9 to TRBJ1-3; TRBD1 is a possible D gene (6 bases). The CDR3 contains 14 residues. Trimming removed 5 bases at V and 3 bases at J, with 12 bases between. Germline assignment: CDR1 SGDLS and CDR2 YYNGEE. The CDR3 sequence: CASSPQGDGNTIYF. In nucleotides, the CDR3 is TGTGCCAGCAGTCCACAGGGAGATGGAAACACCATATATTTT.

In its sample, this clone was seen a few times. This sequence joins TRBV19 and TRBJ2-1; D not certain. CDR3 length equals 13 residues. The V and J ends lost 5 bases and 3 bases respectively, with 8 bases between them. The germline V gene has CDR1 LNHDA and CDR2 SQIVND (reference sequence). This CDR3 is CASSPGYYNEQFF. CDR3 nucleotides: TGTGCCAGTAGTCCTGGGTACTACAATGAGCAGTTCTTC.

The V gene is TRBV11-3, the J gene TRBJ1-5; possibly TRBD1 for D (6 bases). This CDR3 region has 15 residues. V was trimmed by 8 bases and J by 1 base, leaving 15 bases between them. CDR1 and CDR2 (germline): SGHNT, YENEEA. The CDR3 region is CASSGGARSNQPQHF. The CDR3 region has the DNA TGTGCCAGCTCGGGGGGGGCAAGGAGCAATCAGCCCCAGCATTTT.

The V gene is TRBV11-3, the J gene TRBJ2-1, with D hard to call. CDR1 and CDR2 from the germline V gene are SGHNT and YENEEA. V lost 2 bases and J 0 bases, leaving 11 bases between the germline ends. CDR3 length: 16 residues. CDR3 nucleotides: TGTGCCAGCAGCTTAAGAGTTGCTAGCTCCTACAATGAGCAGTTCTTC. The encoded protein is CASSLRVASSYNEQFF.

This sequence joins TRBV11-3 and TRBJ1-1; TRBD1 matches 8 bases. Trimming removed 4 bases from V and 4 bases from J; junction bases left unmatched: 5. The germline CDR1 and CDR2 sequences are SGHNT and YENEEA. The CDR3 has 14 residues. In DNA form, the CDR3 reads TGTGCCAGCAGCTGCCAGGGGGCGGTCACTGAAGCTTTCTTT. Its protein is CASSCQGAVTEAFF.

This chain links TRBV6-8 with TRBJ1-2, with no clear D. CDR1 and CDR2 from the germline V gene are MNHGY and SAAAGT. V gave up 0 bases and J gave up 3 bases, with 20 bases separating them. This CDR3 contains 18 residues. In nucleotides, the CDR3 is TGTGCCAGCAGTTACTCGATATCTCACCGAACTCGAGACTATGGCTACACCTTC. Translated, it gives CASSYSISHRTRDYGYTF.

V and J are TRBV19 and TRBJ2-3; D is perhaps TRBD2 (6 bases). V shed 5 bases and J shed 0 bases, with 12 bases lying between them. From germline, CDR1 is LNHDA and CDR2 SQIVND (reference sequence). The CDR3 extends over 15 amino acids. Here the CDR3 reads CASSAIAVSTDTQYF. DNA of the CDR3: TGTGCCAGTAGTGCTATAGCGGTGAGCACAGATACGCAGTATTTT.

The chain carries TRBV6-8 and TRBJ2-1; maybe TRBD1 (6 bases). V lost 8 bases and J 6 bases, leaving 14 bases between the germline ends. Germline values: CDR1 MNHGY, CDR2 SAAAGT. This CDR3 region has 13 residues. The CDR3 protein is CASQGHPSNEQFF. The CDR3 nucleotides read TGTGCCAGCCAGGGGCACCCCTCCAATGAGCAGTTCTTC.

V is TRBV12-5 and J is TRBJ2-2; D perhaps matches TRBD2 (6 bases). The CDR3 consists of 14 residues. Germline assignment: CDR1 LGHNT and CDR2 FRNRAP. Trimming took off 4 bases at V and 1 base at J, with 7 bases between the two ends. DNA of the CDR3: TGTGCTAGTGGTTCGGGGGTGAACACCGGGGAGCTGTTTTTT. This translates into CASGSGVNTGELFF. Complete variable domain (other parts from reference TRBV12-5 and TRBJ2-2): DARVTQTPRHKVTEMGQEVTMRCQPILGHNTVFWYRQTMMQGLELLAYFRNRAPLDDSGMPKDRFSAEMPDATLATLKIQPSEPRDSAVYFCASGSGVNTGELFFGEGSRLTVL.

V and J are TRBV6-8 and TRBJ2-1; TRBD1 agrees at 7 bases. Germline V gene data show CDR1 as MNHGY and CDR2 as SAAAGT. The CDR3 totals 15 residues. V lost 4 bases, J lost 6 bases, and 9 bases stayed unmatched. CDR3 nucleotide sequence: TGTGCCAGCAGTTTCTCCGTGACAGGGCCCAATGAGCAGTTCTTC. This sequence encodes CASSFSVTGPNEQFF.

In this sample, this clone turned up once. The gene calls are TRBV18 and TRBJ2-1; 12 bases map to TRBD2. CDR3 size: 14 residues. Germline V gene lookup returns CDR1 KGHSH and CDR2 LQKENI. Unmatched junction bases numbered 4, after V lost 5 bases and J lost 8 bases. CDR3 bases: TGTGCCAGCTCAACTAGCGGGGGGTTCGATGAGCAGTTCTTC. It encodes CASSTSGGFDEQFF.

The count of this clone is one. J is TRBJ1-2 and V is TRBV5-1; 10 bases are shared with TRBD1. Germline V gives CDR1 SGHRS, CDR2 YFSETQ. The CDR3 has 14 residues. J gave up 3 bases and V 3 bases, and 2 bases lay outside the gene matches. CDR3 residues: CASSWTGGDYGYTF. CDR3 DNA: TGCGCCAGCAGCTGGACAGGGGGGGACTATGGCTACACCTTC.

The chain uses TRBV14 and TRBJ1-2; no clear D gene. This CDR3 is built from 20 residues. The germline CDR1 and CDR2 sequences are SGHDN and FVKESK. V dropped 1 base and J dropped 6 bases, with 30 bases sitting between them. CDR3 loop: CASSQVTSRVTDPTRHGYTF. The CDR3 nucleotides read TGTGCCAGCAGCCAAGTAACAAGCCGGGTGACCGACCCGACGCGGCATGGCTACACCTTC.

The rearrangement uses TRBV6-8 and TRBJ1-6; no definite D call. V lost 5 bases, J lost 10 bases, and 12 bases lay in between. This CDR3 region has 13 residues. From germline, CDR1 is MNHGY and CDR2 SAAAGT. CDR3 bases: TGTGCCAGCAGTCCCACTCAAGAATCACCCCTCCACTTT. This gives the protein CASSPTQESPLHF.

V gene TRBV5-1 combines with J gene TRBJ1-2, with a tentative D call TRBD1 (6 bases). V was shortened by 1 base and J by 8 bases, with 15 bases between the two germline ends. CDR3 length: 14 residues. Germline-derived CDR1 and CDR2 are SGHRS and YFSETQ. CDR3 region: CASSLKGRGDGYTF. CDR3 in DNA: TGCGCCAGCAGCTTGAAAGGCAGGGGAGACGGCTACACCTTC.

As to this clone: One junction end disagrees with the germline gene, perhaps due to a read error. The chain employs TRBV6-8 and TRBJ2-1, with a weak D call TRBD2 (6 bases). The CDR3 runs 14 residues. From germline, CDR1 is MNHGY and CDR2 SAAAGT. Here the CDR3 DNA reads TGTGCCATCAGTGGGAGGTCGGAGGCCAATGAGCAGTTCTTC. It yields the protein CAISGRSEANEQFF.

The chain links TRBV11-3 to TRBJ1-6; tentatively, D is TRBD1 (6 bases). The V gene's germline CDR1 is SGHNT and CDR2 YENEEA. This CDR3 spans 18 amino acids. Trimming removed 5 bases at V and 0 bases at J, with 17 bases between. The CDR3 loop reads CASSPPDRWGSYNSPLHF. The CDR3 DNA follows: TGTGCCAGCAGCCCTCCCGACAGGTGGGGCTCCTATAATTCACCCCTCCACTTT.

The chain couples TRBV7-1 to TRBJ1-4; possible D gene TRBD1, 6 bases. TRBV7-1 is treated as an ORF (open reading frame) with a function not yet certain. The CDR3 is 16 amino acids. The V gene lost 6 bases and the J gene lost 3 bases, with 17 bases spanning the gap. The CDR3 DNA is TGTGCCAGCAGTGGACAGATCCCTCCTCCTAATGAAAAACTGTTTTTT. It codes for CASSGQIPPPNEKLFF.

This chain's CDR3 is CASSRSGASQETQYF. DNA for the CDR3: TGTGCCAGCAGCCGTAGCGGGGCGTCCCAAGAGACCCAGTACTTC. J is TRBJ2-5 and V is TRBV11-3; 8 nucleotides agree with TRBD2. The CDR3 length is 15 residues. Unmatched junction bases numbered 6, after V lost 5 bases and J lost 1 base. Germline V gene data show CDR1 as SGHNT and CDR2 as YENEEA.

V and J are TRBV28 and TRBJ2-7; tentatively, D is TRBD2 (5 bases). This CDR3 comprises 13 residues. The germline V gene has CDR1 MDHEN and CDR2 SYDVKM. Trimming shortened V by 8 bases and J by 5 bases, and 16 bases separated the two germline ends. As DNA, the CDR3 is TGTGCCAGCGGCGGGTCTATAGCTGACGAGCAGTACGTC. Translated, it gives CASGGSIADEQYV.

The rearrangement joins TRBV5-1 to TRBJ1-2; D is perhaps TRBD1 (5 bases). Per the germline V gene, CDR1 is SGHRS and CDR2 is YFSETQ. V shed 8 bases and J shed 0 bases, with 17 bases lying between them. The CDR3 totals 15 residues. The CDR3 reads CASSPDGTANYGYTF. In nucleotides, the CDR3 is TGCGCCAGTAGCCCGGACGGGACGGCTAACTATGGCTACACCTTC.